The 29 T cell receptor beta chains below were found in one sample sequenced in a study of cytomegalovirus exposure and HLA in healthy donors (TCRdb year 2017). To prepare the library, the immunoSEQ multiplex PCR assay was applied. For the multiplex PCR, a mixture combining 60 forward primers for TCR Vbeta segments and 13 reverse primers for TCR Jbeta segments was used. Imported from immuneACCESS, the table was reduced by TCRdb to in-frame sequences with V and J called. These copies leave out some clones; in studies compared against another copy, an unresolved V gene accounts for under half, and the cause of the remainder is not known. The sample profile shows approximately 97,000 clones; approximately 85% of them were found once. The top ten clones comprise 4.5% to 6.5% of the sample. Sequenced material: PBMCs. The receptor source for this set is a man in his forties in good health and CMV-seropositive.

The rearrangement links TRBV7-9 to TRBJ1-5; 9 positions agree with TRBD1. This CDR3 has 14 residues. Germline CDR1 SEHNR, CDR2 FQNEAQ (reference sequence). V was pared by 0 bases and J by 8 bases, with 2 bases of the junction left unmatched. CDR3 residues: CASSLAGTGKPQHF. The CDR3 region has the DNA TGTGCCAGCAGCTTAGCAGGGACAGGGAAGCCCCAGCATTTT.

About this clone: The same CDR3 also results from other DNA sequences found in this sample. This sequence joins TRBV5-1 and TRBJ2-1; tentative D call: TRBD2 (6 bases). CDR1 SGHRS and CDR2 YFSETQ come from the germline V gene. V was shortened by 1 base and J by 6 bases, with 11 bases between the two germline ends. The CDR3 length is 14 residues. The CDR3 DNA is TGCGCCAGCAGCTTGAATACCGGGGGCAATGAGCAGTTCTTC. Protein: CASSLNTGGNEQFF.

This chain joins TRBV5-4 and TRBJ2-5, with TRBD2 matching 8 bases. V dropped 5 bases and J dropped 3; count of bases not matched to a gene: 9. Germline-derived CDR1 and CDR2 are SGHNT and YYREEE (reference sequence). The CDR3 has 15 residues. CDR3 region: CASSAAAGDKETQYF. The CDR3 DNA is TGTGCCAGCAGTGCTGCAGCGGGGGATAAAGAGACCCAGTACTTC.

The CDR3 sequence is CASSPLYGLGGDYEQYF. DNA of the CDR3: TGTGCCAGCAGCCCGCTCTACGGACTCGGGGGGGACTACGAGCAGTACTTC. V is TRBV7-2 and J is TRBJ2-7, with 8 bases matching TRBD2. This CDR3 region has 17 residues. J gave up 3 bases and V 5 bases, and 15 bases lay outside the gene matches. Germline CDR1 and CDR2: SGHTA and FQGNSA.

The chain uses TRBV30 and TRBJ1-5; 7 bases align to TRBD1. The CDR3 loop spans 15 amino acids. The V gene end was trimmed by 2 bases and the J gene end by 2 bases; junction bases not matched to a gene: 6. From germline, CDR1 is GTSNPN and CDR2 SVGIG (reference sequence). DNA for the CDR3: TGTGCCTGGAGTAAAACAGGGGACGGCAATCAGCCCCAGCATTTT. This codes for CAWSKTGDGNQPQHF.

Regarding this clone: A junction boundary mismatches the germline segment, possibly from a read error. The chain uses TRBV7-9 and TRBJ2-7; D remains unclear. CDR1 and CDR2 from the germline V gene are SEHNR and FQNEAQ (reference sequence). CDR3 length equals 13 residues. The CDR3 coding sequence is TGTTCCAGCAGCACCGACATCCCCTACGAGCAGTACTTC. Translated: CSSSTDIPYEQYF.

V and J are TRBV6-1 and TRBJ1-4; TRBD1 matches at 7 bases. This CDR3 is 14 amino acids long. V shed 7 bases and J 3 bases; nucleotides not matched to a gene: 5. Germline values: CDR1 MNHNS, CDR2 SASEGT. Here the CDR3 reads CASNEGAANEKLFF. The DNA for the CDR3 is TGTGCCAGCAACGAGGGGGCGGCTAATGAAAAACTGTTTTTT.

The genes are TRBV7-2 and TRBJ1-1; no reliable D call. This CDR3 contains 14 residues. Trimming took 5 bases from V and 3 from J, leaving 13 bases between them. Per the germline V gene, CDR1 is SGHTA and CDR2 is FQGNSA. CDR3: CASSPRRGDTEAFF. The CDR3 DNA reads TGTGCCAGCAGCCCGCGTCGGGGTGACACTGAAGCTTTCTTT. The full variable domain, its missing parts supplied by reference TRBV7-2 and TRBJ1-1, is GAGVSQSPSNKVTEKGKDVELRCDPISGHTALYWYRQSLGQGLEFLIYFQGNSAPDKSGLPSDRFSAERTGGSVSTLTIQRTQQEDSAVYLCASSPRRGDTEAFFGQGTRLTVV.

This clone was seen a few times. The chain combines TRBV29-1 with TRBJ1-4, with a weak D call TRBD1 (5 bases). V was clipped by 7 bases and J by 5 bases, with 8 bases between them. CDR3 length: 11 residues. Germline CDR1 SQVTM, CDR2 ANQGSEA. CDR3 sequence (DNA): TGCAGCGCTGGGGGGAATGAAAAACTGTTTTTT. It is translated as CSAGGNEKLFF.

In DNA, the CDR3 is TGTGCCAGTTGGCCCTCGAACACAGATACGCAGTATTTT. It codes for CASWPSNTDTQYF. The chain links TRBV28 to TRBJ2-3, with D unresolved. V lost 9 bases and J 2 bases, leaving 12 bases between the germline ends. This CDR3 comprises 13 residues. Germline V gene sequence: CDR1 MDHEN, CDR2 SYDVKM.

Here the CDR3 DNA reads TGTGCCATCGGACAGGGGATTGGGAGTCAGCCCCAGCATTTT. Translated, it gives CAIGQGIGSQPQHF. The rearrangement uses TRBV10-3 and TRBJ1-5, with 9 bases that match TRBD1. Germline CDR1 ENHRY, CDR2 SYGVKD. Trimming cost V 8 bases and J 6 bases; bases outside gene matches: 8. CDR3 length: 14 residues.

The CDR3 nucleotides read TGCGCCAGCAGCCCCGGACAGGGGGCCGACGAGCAGTACTTC. It is translated as CASSPGQGADEQYF. This chain connects TRBV4-1 to TRBJ2-7; 11 bases align to TRBD1. The CDR3 sequence is 14 residues long. J was trimmed by 5 bases and V by 4 bases; bases with no gene match: 4. The germline gives CDR1 MGHRA, CDR2 YSYEKL.

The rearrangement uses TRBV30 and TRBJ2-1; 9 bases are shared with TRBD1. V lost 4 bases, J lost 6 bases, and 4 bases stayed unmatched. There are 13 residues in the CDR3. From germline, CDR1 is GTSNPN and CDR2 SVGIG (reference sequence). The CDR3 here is CAWIRGQGNEQFF. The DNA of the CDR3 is TGTGCCTGGATACGGGGACAGGGCAATGAGCAGTTCTTC.

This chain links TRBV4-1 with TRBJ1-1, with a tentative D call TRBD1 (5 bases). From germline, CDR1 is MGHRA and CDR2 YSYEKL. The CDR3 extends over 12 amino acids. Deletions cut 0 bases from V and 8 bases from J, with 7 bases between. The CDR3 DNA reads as TGCGCCAGCAGCCAAGAAAGGGGAGAAGCTTTCTTT. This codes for CASSQERGEAFF.

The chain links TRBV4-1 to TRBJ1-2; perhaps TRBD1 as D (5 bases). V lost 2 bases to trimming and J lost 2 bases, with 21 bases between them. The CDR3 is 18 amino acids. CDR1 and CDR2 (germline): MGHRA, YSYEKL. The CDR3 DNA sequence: TGCGCCAGCAGCCAAACGTCCATAGGGCAGGGAGGCAACTATGGCTACACCTTC. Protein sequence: CASSQTSIGQGGNYGYTF.

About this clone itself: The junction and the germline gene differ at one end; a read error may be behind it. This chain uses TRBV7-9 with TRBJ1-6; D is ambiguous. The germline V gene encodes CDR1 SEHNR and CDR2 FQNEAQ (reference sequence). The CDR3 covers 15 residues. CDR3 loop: CASSLSRSFNSPLHF. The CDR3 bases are TGTGCCAGCAGCTTAAGCAGGTCCTTTAATTCACCCCTCCACTTT.

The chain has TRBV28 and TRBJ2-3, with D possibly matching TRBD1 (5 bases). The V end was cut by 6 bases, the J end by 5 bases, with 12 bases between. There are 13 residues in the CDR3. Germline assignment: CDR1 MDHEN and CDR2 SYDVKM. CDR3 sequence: CASRSGFRDTQYF. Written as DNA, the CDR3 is TGTGCCAGCAGGTCAGGGTTTCGAGATACGCAGTATTTT.

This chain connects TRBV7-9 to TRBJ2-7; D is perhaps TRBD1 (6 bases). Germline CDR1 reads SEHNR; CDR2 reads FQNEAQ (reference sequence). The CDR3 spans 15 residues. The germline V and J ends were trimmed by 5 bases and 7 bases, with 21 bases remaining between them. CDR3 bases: TGTGCCAGCAGCCCAACGGGACACGGCGTCGGTGAGCAGTACTTC. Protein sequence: CASSPTGHGVGEQYF.

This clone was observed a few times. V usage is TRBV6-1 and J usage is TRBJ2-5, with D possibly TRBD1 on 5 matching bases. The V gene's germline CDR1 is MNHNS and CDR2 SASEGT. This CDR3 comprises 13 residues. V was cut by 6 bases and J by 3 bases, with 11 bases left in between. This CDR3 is CASSLQGEETQYF. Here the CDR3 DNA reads TGTGCCAGCAGCCTGCAAGGGGAAGAGACCCAGTACTTC.

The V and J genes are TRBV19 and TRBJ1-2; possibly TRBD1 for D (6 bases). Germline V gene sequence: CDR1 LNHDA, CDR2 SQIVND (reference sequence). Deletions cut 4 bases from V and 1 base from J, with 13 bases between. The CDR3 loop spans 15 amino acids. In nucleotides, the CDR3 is TGTGCCAGTAGTAACCCGACAGGATTTAACTATGGCTACACCTTC. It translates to CASSNPTGFNYGYTF.

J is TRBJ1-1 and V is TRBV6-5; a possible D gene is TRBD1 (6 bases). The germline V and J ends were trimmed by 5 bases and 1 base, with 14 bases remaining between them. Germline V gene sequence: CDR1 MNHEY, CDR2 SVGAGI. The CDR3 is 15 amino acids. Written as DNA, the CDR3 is TGTGCCAGCAGTCCGGGGGGCAGCCCGAACACTGAAGCTTTCTTT. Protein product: CASSPGGSPNTEAFF.

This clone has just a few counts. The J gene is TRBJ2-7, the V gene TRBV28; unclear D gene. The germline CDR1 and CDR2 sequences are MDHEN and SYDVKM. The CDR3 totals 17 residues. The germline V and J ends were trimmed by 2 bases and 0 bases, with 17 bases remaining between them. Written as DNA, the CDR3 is TGTGCCAGCAGTTTAATCGTGGGCAGTGTGAGCTCCTACGAGCAGTACTTC. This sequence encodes CASSLIVGSVSSYEQYF.

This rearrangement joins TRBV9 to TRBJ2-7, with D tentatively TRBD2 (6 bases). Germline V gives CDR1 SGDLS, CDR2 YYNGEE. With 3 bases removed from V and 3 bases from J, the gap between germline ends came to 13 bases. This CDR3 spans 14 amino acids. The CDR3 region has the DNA TGTGCCAGCAGCGCGGGACTGCCCCGCTACGAGCAGTACTTC. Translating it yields CASSAGLPRYEQYF.

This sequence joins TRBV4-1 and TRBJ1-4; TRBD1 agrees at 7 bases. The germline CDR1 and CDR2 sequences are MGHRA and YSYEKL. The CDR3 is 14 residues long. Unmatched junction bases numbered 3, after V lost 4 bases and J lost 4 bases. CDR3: CASSRTGNNEKLFF. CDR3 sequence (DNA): TGCGCCAGCAGCCGGACAGGCAATAATGAAAAACTGTTTTTT.

CDR3 bases: TGTGCCAGCAGCTTAGCTGCGGACAGAAGGAACACTGAAGCTTTCTTT. This encodes CASSLAADRRNTEAFF. The rearrangement links TRBV11-2 to TRBJ1-1, with D maybe TRBD1 (6 bases). Germline V CDR1 and CDR2: SGHAT, FQNNGV. The CDR3 is 16 amino acids. V gave up 1 base and J gave up 1 base, with 13 bases separating them.

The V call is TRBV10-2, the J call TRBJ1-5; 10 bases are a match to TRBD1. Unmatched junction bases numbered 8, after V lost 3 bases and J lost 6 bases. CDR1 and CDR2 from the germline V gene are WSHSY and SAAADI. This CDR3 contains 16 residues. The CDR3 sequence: CASSDQDRGFSQPQHF. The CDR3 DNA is TGCGCCAGCAGTGACCAGGACAGGGGGTTTTCTCAGCCCCAGCATTTT.

CDR3 amino acids: CASSDDRGMNTEAFF. The CDR3 coding sequence is TGCGCCAGCAGCGATGACAGGGGGATGAACACTGAAGCTTTCTTT. V usage is TRBV5-1 and J usage is TRBJ1-1, with 9 nucleotides matching TRBD1. Trimming removed 4 bases from V and 0 bases from J; junction bases left unmatched: 4. Germline values: CDR1 SGHRS, CDR2 YFSETQ. This CDR3 is 15 amino acids long.

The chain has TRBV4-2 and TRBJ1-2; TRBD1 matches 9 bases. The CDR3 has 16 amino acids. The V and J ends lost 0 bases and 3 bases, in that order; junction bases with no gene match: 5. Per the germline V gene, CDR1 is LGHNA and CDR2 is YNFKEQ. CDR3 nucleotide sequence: TGTGCCAGCAGCCAAGACCCGACAGGGGGGCACTATGGCTACACCTTC. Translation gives CASSQDPTGGHYGYTF.

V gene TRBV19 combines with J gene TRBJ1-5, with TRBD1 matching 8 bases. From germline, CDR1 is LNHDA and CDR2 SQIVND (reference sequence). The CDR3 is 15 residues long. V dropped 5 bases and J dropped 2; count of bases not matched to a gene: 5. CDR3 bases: TGTGCCAGTAGTCCCCAGGGGGCCGGCAATCAGCCCCAGCATTTT. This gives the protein CASSPQGAGNQPQHF.